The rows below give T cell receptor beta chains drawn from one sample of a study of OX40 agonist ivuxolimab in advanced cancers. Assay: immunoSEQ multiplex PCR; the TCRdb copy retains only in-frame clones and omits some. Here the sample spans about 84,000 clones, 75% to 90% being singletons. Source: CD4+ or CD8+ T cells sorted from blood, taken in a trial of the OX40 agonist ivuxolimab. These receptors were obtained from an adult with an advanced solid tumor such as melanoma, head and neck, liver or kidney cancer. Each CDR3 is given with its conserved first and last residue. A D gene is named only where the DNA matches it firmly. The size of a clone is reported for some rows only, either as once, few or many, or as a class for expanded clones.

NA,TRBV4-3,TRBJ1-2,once,TGCGCCAGCAGCCAAGATCATTCGGGGGGGGGCTACACCTTC,CASSQDHSGGGYTF
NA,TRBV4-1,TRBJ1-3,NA,TGCGCCAGCAGCCAAGATACGGGATCTGGAAACACCATATATTTT,CASSQDTGSGNTIYF
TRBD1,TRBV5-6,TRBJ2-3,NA,TGTGCCAGCAGCCTGACAGGGGGGAACACAGATACGCAGTATTTT,CASSLTGGNTDTQYF
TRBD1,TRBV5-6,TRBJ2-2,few,TGTGCCAGCAGCTTGAGTTTAACTGGACAGGGTTCCGGGGAGCTGTTTTTT,CASSLSLTGQGSGELFF
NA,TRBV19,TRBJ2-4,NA,TGTGCCAGTAGTAGTTTCGGCCAGGGGGCCAAAAACATTCAGTACTTC,CASSSFGQGAKNIQYF
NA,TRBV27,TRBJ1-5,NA,TGTGCCAGCAGCCAACAGGGTTGGGGCAATCAGCCCCAGCATTTT,CASSQQGWGNQPQHF
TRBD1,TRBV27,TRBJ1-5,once,TGTGCCAGCAGTTTAACGGACAGGGTAAATCAGCCCCAGCATTTT,CASSLTDRVNQPQHF
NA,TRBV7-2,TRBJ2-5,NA,TGTGCCAGCAGCCAGGGGGGTAGTCAAGAGACCCAGTACTTC,CASSQGGSQETQYF
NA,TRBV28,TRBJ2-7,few,TGTGCCAGCAGCTCTGGACTTTTGAGCTCCTACGAGCAGTACTTC,CASSSGLLSSYEQYF
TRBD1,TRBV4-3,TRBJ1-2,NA,TGCGCCAGCAGCCAAGATACCGCAGGGGGTAATAGTCATGGCTACACCTTC,CASSQDTAGGNSHGYTF
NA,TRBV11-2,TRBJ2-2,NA,TGTGCCAGCAGCTTGCCAGGGCGGAAGGACACCGGGGAGCTGTTTTTT,CASSLPGRKDTGELFF
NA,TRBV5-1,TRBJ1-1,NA,TGCGCCAGCAGCTTGGTGGCAGGCACTGAAGCTTTCTTT,CASSLVAGTEAFF
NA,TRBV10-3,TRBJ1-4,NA,TGTGCCATCAGTGAGTCTACAGGTGAAAAACTGTTTTTT,CAISESTGEKLFF
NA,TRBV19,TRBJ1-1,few,TGTGCCAGTAGTAAAACAGGGAACACTGAAGCTTTCTTT,CASSKTGNTEAFF
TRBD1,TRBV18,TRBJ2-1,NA,TGTGCCAGCTCGGGCTGGACAGGTCGAAATGAGCAGTTCTTC,CASSGWTGRNEQFF
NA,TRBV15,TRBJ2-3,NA,TGTGCCACCAGCAGACAGAGCACAGATACGCAGTATTTT,CATSRQSTDTQYF
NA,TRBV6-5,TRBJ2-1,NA,TGTGCCAGCAGTTACTCGACAGTTCTGGGCTACAATGAGCAGTTCTTC,CASSYSTVLGYNEQFF
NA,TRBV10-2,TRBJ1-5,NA,TGCGCCAGCAGTGAGTCGGGGGGGCAGCCCCAGCATTTT,CASSESGGQPQHF
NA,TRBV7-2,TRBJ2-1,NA,TGTGCCAGCAGCGAGCAGGGGCCCTACAATGAGCAGTTCTTC,CASSEQGPYNEQFF
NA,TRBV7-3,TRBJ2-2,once,TGTGCCAGCAGCTTGGGGGTTTCAGGGGAGCTGTTTTTT,CASSLGVSGELFF
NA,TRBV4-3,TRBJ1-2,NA,TGCGCCAGCAGCCAAGATCTAAACGGGGATAACTATGGCTACACCTTC,CASSQDLNGDNYGYTF
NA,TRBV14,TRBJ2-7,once,TGTGCCAGCAGCCTATTAAGGAGTACTGAGCAGTACTTC,CASSLLRSTEQYF
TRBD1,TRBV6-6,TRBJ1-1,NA,TGTGCCAGCAGGCCGGGACAGACGAACACTGAAGCTTTCTTT,CASRPGQTNTEAFF
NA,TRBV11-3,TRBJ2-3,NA,TGTGCCAGCAGCGCGTCATGGTCGGGACTGAACACAGATACGCAGTATTTT,CASSASWSGLNTDTQYF
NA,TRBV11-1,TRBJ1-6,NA,TGTGCCAGCAGCTTAGATTCGGACTCACCCCTCCACTTT,CASSLDSDSPLHF
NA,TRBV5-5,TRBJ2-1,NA,TGTGCCAGCAGCTCGCAGGGGGGGGGCCGAGATCACAATGAGCAGTTCTTC,CASSSQGGGRDHNEQFF
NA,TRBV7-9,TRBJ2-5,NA,TGTGCCAGCAGCTTTAACCACCAAGAGACCCAGTACTTC,CASSFNHQETQYF
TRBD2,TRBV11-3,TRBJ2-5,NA,TGTGCCAGCAGCCTAGGGACTAGCGGGGCGTACCAAGAGACCCAGTACTTC,CASSLGTSGAYQETQYF
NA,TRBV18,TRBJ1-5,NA,TGTGCCAGCTCACCACAGTCGGGATTTAGCAATCAGCCCCAGCATTTT,CASSPQSGFSNQPQHF
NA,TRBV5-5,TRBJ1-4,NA,TGTGCCAGCACCCTTCTTGGGGACCGAGGTGAAAAACTGTTTTTT,CASTLLGDRGEKLFF
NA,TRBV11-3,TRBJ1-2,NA,TGTGCCAGCAGCTTAGAGGGTCATGGCTACACCTTC,CASSLEGHGYTF